What follows describes a single TCR beta chain. The record originates from a study of shared clonotypes between healthy human individuals. The CDR3 is made up of 12 amino acids. Trimming left V 4 bases short and J 5 bases short, with 6 bases between. Germline V lookup: CDR1 MGHDK, CDR2 SYGVNS. Sequenced by immunoSEQ multiplex PCR; TCRdb stores in-frame clones only, minus some. The table shows about 2 million clones, with 85% to 95% occurring only once. The sequenced sample consisted of naive CD4+ T cells sorted from blood. Subset in this sample: CD45RA+ positively selected. The rearrangement joins TRBV25-1 to TRBJ2-1; D perhaps matches TRBD2 (5 bases). The TCR comes from a man aged 18 to 29 in good health. The CDR3 protein is CASSGLNNEQFF. Written as DNA, the CDR3 is TGTGCCAGCAGTGGACTAAACAATGAGCAGTTCTTC.